These 21 T cell receptor beta chains share one sample of origin, sequenced in a study of early T cells in non-severe SARS-CoV-2 infection. TCRdb recomputed calls from the 5' RACE reads with MiXCR, one row per CDR3 protein. The repertoire has tens of thousands of distinct CDR3 sequences, 7.5% to 9% of them found once; the top ten carry approximately 4%. Sequences were derived from whole blood, sampled at baseline. These receptors originate from an adult who was a healthcare worker with PCR-confirmed SARS-CoV-2 infection or an uninfected control (not recorded which).

This clonotype turned up a few times. This chain links TRBV20-1 with TRBJ2-3; TRBD2 matches at 9 bases. Germline CDR1 is DFQATT and CDR2 is SNEGSKA (reference sequence). V was clipped by 5 bases and J by 3 bases; unmatched bases: 6. This CDR3 contains 14 residues. The CDR3 DNA sequence: TGCAGTGCTCTCTCGGGACTAGCAACAGATACGCAGTATTTT. This gives the protein CSALSGLATDTQYF.

This clonotype was seen many times. This chain joins TRBV6-5 and TRBJ1-4, with TRBD1 matching over 8 bases. The CDR3 totals 16 residues. The germline V gene encodes CDR1 MNHEY and CDR2 SVGAGI. Trimming cost V 2 bases and J 12 bases; bases outside gene matches: 14. The CDR3 bases are TGTGCCAGCAGTTACGTGGCGGGACAGGAGCCTCGGGAACTGTTTTTT. Amino acid sequence: CASSYVAGQEPRELFF.

The chain is built from TRBV7-3 and TRBJ1-1; D call uncertain. Deletions cut 5 bases from V and 5 bases from J, with 12 bases between. Germline CDR1 is SGHTA and CDR2 is FQGTGA. CDR3 length: 13 residues. In DNA, the CDR3 is TGTGCCAGCAGCCGGATCGACGGGACTGAAGCTTTCTTT. This encodes CASSRIDGTEAFF.

The chain is built from TRBV5-1 and TRBJ2-2; no clear D. The CDR3 length is 18 residues. CDR1 is SGHRS, CDR2 YFSETQ, per germline. V dropped 4 bases and J dropped 1 base, with 20 bases sitting between them. CDR3 loop: CASSHREELPLNTGELFF. In DNA, the CDR3 is TGCGCCAGCAGCCATAGGGAAGAATTACCTTTGAACACCGGGGAGCTGTTTTTT.

This clonotype has a handful of counts. This chain joins TRBV4-1 and TRBJ2-7; tentatively, D is TRBD2 (5 bases). The V end was cut by 0 bases, the J end by 3 bases, with 12 bases between. The V gene's germline CDR1 is MGHRA and CDR2 YSYEKL. This CDR3 has 15 residues. The CDR3 DNA reads as TGCGCCAGCAGCCAAGATCAGCACGGGATCTACGAGCAGTACTTC. Encoded protein: CASSQDQHGIYEQYF.

The chain combines TRBV6-5 with TRBJ1-4; D is perhaps TRBD1 (5 bases). The CDR3 has 14 residues. Trimming took 6 bases from V and 7 from J, leaving 15 bases between them. Germline assignment: CDR1 MNHEY and CDR2 SVGAGI. The CDR3 bases are TGTGCCAGCAGCAGGGCCCTCGTGGGTGAAAAACTGTTTTTT. Amino acids: CASSRALVGEKLFF.

This chain uses TRBV7-9 with TRBJ2-3; D unresolved. Between the trimmed V and J ends, which lost 3 bases and 3 bases, there was a span of 13 bases. The CDR3 has 15 amino acids. Per the germline V gene, CDR1 is SEHNR and CDR2 is FQNEAQ (reference sequence). CDR3 region: CASSFGQLGTDTQYF. As DNA, the CDR3 is TGTGCCAGCAGCTTCGGCCAATTGGGTACAGATACGCAGTATTTT.

In its sample, this clonotype was seen a few times. The chain has TRBV24-1 and TRBJ2-2; D is possibly TRBD1 (6 bases). CDR3 size: 13 residues. The germline V and J ends were trimmed by 9 bases and 0 bases, with 7 bases remaining between them. Looked up from germline, CDR1 is KGHDR and CDR2 is SFDVKD. The CDR3 spells CATQGPNTGELFF. The CDR3 coding sequence is TGTGCCACCCAGGGGCCGAACACCGGGGAGCTGTTTTTT.

The chain links TRBV29-1 to TRBJ2-7; 7 bases fit TRBD1. The CDR3 loop spans 12 amino acids. V was pared by 6 bases and J by 6 bases, with 8 bases of the junction left unmatched. CDR1 is SQVTM, CDR2 ANQGSEA, per germline. CDR3 sequence reads: CSVATGVGEQYF. The CDR3 coding sequence is TGCAGCGTGGCCACAGGGGTCGGCGAGCAGTACTTC.

This clonotype was seen at least ten times. This rearrangement joins TRBV12-3 or TRBV12-4 to TRBJ2-1, with 9 bases matching TRBD2. V dropped 8 bases and J dropped 6; count of bases not matched to a gene: 11. The CDR3 length is 15 residues. The DNA of the CDR3 is TGTGCCAGCGCGGCTAGCGGGACAATAGGCAATGAGCAGTTCTTC. Residues: CASAASGTIGNEQFF.

This clonotype has ten or more counts. The chain employs TRBV12-5 and TRBJ2-2; the D call may be TRBD1 or TRBD2 (5 bases each). The CDR3 extends over 19 amino acids. Germline lookup yields CDR1 LGHNT and CDR2 FRNRAP. V lost 3 bases, J lost 1 base, and 21 bases lay in between. The DNA for the CDR3 is TGTGCTAGTGGTTTTTGGGACGGCTGGACCTGGAGGAACACCGGGGAGCTGTTTTTT. Encoded protein: CASGFWDGWTWRNTGELFF.

This clonotype was counted a few times. V gene TRBV6-2 or TRBV6-3 combines with J gene TRBJ2-1; TRBD2 matches 7 bases. The CDR3 has 13 amino acids. CDR1 and CDR2 from the germline V gene are MNHEY and SVGEGT. Germline trimming cut 6 bases from V and 5 bases from J; bases unmatched to any gene: 4. CDR3 loop: CASSGRPHNEQFF. For the CDR3, the DNA is TGTGCCAGCAGCGGGAGGCCCCACAATGAGCAGTTCTTC.

Ten or more counts support this clonotype. This sequence joins TRBV3-1 and TRBJ1-2, with D maybe TRBD1 (5 bases). The length of the CDR3 is 14 residues. V was cut by 1 base and J by 0 bases, with 6 bases left in between. The germline gives CDR1 LGHDT, CDR2 YNNKEL (reference sequence). DNA of the CDR3: TGTGCCAGCAGCCAAGGACAGACTAACTATGGCTACACCTTC. It translates to CASSQGQTNYGYTF.

This clonotype has a handful of counts. The DNA for the CDR3 is TGCAGTGCTAGACTGAGGCAAGGGAGCGAGCAGTACTTC. Translated, it gives CSARLRQGSEQYF. The gene calls are TRBV20-1 and TRBJ2-7, with a possible D match to TRBD2 (5 bases). This CDR3 comprises 13 residues. V was shortened by 2 bases and J by 6 bases, with 14 bases between the two germline ends. The germline CDR1 and CDR2 sequences are DFQATT and SNEGSKA (reference sequence).

The gene calls are TRBV5-4 and TRBJ2-1, with 9 positions matching TRBD1. J gave up 7 bases and V 3 bases, and 8 bases lay outside the gene matches. The CDR3 extends over 15 amino acids. Germline values: CDR1 SGHNT, CDR2 YYREEE (reference sequence). This chain's CDR3 is CASSSGQGLINEQFF. The CDR3 DNA reads as TGTGCCAGCAGCTCCGGACAGGGGCTGATAAATGAGCAGTTCTTC.

This rearrangement joins TRBV19 to TRBJ2-3, with D maybe TRBD2 (6 bases). Germline lookup yields CDR1 LNHDA and CDR2 SQIVND (reference sequence). The CDR3 totals 18 residues. The V gene lost 3 bases and the J gene lost 0 bases, with 19 bases spanning the gap. CDR3 coding DNA: TGTGCCAGTAGTATTAATGGTGGCGGGGTTGGTAGCACAGATACGCAGTATTTT. Amino acid sequence: CASSINGGGVGSTDTQYF.

This clonotype came up many times. The gene calls are TRBV7-9 and TRBJ2-3; no definite D call. V lost 1 base and J 2 bases, leaving 10 bases between the germline ends. Germline lookup yields CDR1 SEHNR and CDR2 FQNEAQ (reference sequence). The CDR3 length is 15 residues. The CDR3 is CASSLDLAATDTQYF. CDR3 in DNA: TGTGCCAGCAGCTTAGACTTAGCCGCCACAGATACGCAGTATTTT.

Worth noting for this clonotype: A much larger clone lies a single base off, so this may be a read error. For the CDR3, the DNA is TGTGCCGGCAGCTACGAGAGACAGGGGGCCCCGGAGACCCAGTACTTC. This codes for CAGSYERQGAPETQYF. This chain uses TRBV7-8 with TRBJ2-5; 10 nucleotides align to TRBD1. The CDR3 has 16 residues. Germline values: CDR1 SGHVS, CDR2 FQNEAQ.

This clonotype was picked up many times. The V call is TRBV11-3, the J call TRBJ2-3; TRBD1 agrees at 9 bases. The junction had 8 bases not matched to a gene; V was cut back by 5 bases and J by 2 bases. CDR1 and CDR2 from the germline V gene are SGHNT and YENEEA. This CDR3 is 16 amino acids long. For the CDR3, the DNA is TGTGCCAGCAGCCCACGGACAGGGGAGGTCACAGATACGCAGTATTTT. Its translation is CASSPRTGEVTDTQYF.

This clonotype was found many times. The chain has TRBV5-1 and TRBJ1-1, with unresolved D. Germline loops: CDR1 SGHRS, CDR2 YFSETQ. The CDR3 is 13 residues long. V was clipped by 0 bases and J by 1 base, with 4 bases between them. The CDR3 DNA reads as TGCGCCAGCAGCTTGGAGGGGAACACTGAAGCTTTCTTT. Amino acid sequence: CASSLEGNTEAFF.

The table lists this clonotype with many counts. The chain has TRBV7-2 and TRBJ2-3; D gene uncertain. The CDR3 consists of 15 residues. Trimming pared 5 bases from V and 0 bases from J, leaving 12 bases between. CDR1 SGHTA and CDR2 FQGNSA come from the germline V gene. CDR3 sequence reads: CASSQAYYSTDTQYF. As DNA, the CDR3 is TGTGCCAGCAGCCAAGCGTATTATAGCACAGATACGCAGTATTTT.